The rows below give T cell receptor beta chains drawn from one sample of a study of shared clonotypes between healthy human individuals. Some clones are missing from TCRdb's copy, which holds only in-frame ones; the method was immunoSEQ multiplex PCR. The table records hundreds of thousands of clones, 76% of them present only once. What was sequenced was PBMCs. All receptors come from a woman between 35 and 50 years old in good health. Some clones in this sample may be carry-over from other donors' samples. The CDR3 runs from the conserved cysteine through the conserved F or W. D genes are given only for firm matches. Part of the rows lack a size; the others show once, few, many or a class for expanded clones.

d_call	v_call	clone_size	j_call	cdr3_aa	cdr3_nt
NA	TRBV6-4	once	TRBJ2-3	CASSDSGQAGDTQYF	TGTGCCAGCAGTGACTCAGGACAGGCGGGGGATACGCAGTATTTT
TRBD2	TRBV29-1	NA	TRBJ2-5	CSALPSGRSQETQYF	TGCAGCGCCCTCCCTAGCGGGAGGAGCCAAGAGACCCAGTACTTC
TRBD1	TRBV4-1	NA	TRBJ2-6	CASRLAPGQGAGANVLTF	TGCGCCAGCAGACTAGCCCCGGGACAGGGGGCTGGGGCCAACGTCCTGACTTTC
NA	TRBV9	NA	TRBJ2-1	CASSVRDNEQFF	TGTGCCAGCAGCGTGCGGGACAATGAGCAGTTCTTC
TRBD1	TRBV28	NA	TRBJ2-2	CASKPGQRSTGELFF	TGTGCCAGCAAGCCGGGACAGCGAAGCACCGGGGAGCTGTTTTTT
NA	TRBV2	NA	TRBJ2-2	CASKLETTGELFF	TGTGCCAGCAAGTTGGAGACCACCGGGGAGCTGTTTTTT
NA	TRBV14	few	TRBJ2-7	CASSQWGVGEQYF	TGTGCCAGCAGCCAATGGGGGGTTGGGGAGCAGTACTTC
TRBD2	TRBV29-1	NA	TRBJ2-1	CSVVPSGKYNEQFF	TGCAGCGTTGTCCCTAGCGGGAAGTACAATGAGCAGTTCTTC
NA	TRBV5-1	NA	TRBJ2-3	CASSLEGGSSTDTQYF	TGCGCCAGCAGCTTGGAGGGCGGGTCTAGCACAGATACGCAGTATTTT
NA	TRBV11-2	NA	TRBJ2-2	CASSPRRELFF	TGTGCCAGCAGCCCTCGTCGGGAGCTGTTTTTT
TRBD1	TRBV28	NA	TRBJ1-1	CASSLWAGTGGEAFF	TGTGCCAGCAGTTTATGGGCGGGGACAGGGGGCGAAGCTTTCTTT
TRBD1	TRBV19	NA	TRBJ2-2	CASSTGQGAGELFF	TGTGCCAGTAGTACGGGACAGGGGGCCGGGGAGCTGTTTTTT
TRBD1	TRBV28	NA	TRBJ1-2	CASSTRDRGNYGYTF	TGTGCCAGCAGTACCCGGGACAGGGGCAACTATGGCTACACCTTC
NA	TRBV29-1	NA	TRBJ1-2	CSVGEGGGRYGYTF	TGCAGCGTTGGCGAGGGGGGCGGACGTTATGGCTACACCTTC
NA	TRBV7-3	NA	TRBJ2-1	CASSRTYSANEQFF	TGTGCCAGCAGCCGGACTTACTCAGCCAATGAGCAGTTCTTC
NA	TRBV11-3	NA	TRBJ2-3	CASSVSGGPRSTDTQYF	TGTGCCAGCAGCGTAAGCGGAGGGCCCCGGAGCACAGATACGCAGTATTTT
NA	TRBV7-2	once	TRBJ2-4	CASSPHSGAKNIQYF	TGTGCCAGCAGCCCCCATTCCGGGGCCAAAAACATTCAGTACTTC
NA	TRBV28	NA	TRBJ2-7	CASSLLGGLYEQYF	TGTGCCAGCAGTTTACTGGGCGGGCTCTACGAGCAGTACTTC
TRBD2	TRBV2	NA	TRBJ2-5	CASTTSGLSGETQYF	TGTGCCAGCACGACTAGCGGGTTGAGCGGTGAGACCCAGTACTTC
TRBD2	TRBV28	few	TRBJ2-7	CASSLTASGYEQYF	TGTGCCAGCAGTTTAACCGCTAGCGGATACGAGCAGTACTTC
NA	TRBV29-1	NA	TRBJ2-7	CSATGFSYEQYF	TGCAGCGCTACGGGTTTCTCCTACGAGCAGTACTTC